This entry is about one TCR beta chain. Its specificity is not known. TCRdb independently ran MiXCR on the RT-PCR reads; one entry per CDR3 protein. The sample lists about 650,000 distinct CDR3 sequences, 12% to 15% seen once, with approximately 7.6% in the top ten. This entry is derived from a study of response to subunit inactivated influenza vaccine. Overall study findings and caveats: After each seasonal influenza vaccination, few new T cells are recruited, the authors suggested.

The CDR3 sequence is 17 residues long. Trimming cost V 0 bases and J 1 base, with 12 bases left between them. CDR1 and CDR2 from the germline V gene are LNHNV and YYDKDF (reference sequence). This specimen consisted of PBMCs from blood, obtained 14 to 15 days before vaccination. The source of this sequence is a man aged 45 to 65 who received an inactivated influenza vaccine. The chain links TRBV15 to TRBJ2-2; D possibly corresponds to TRBD1 (6 bases). This chain's CDR3 is CATSRDAQGLNTGELFF. The DNA for the CDR3 is TGTGCCACCAGCAGAGATGCGCAGGGGCTGAACACCGGGGAGCTGTTTTTT.